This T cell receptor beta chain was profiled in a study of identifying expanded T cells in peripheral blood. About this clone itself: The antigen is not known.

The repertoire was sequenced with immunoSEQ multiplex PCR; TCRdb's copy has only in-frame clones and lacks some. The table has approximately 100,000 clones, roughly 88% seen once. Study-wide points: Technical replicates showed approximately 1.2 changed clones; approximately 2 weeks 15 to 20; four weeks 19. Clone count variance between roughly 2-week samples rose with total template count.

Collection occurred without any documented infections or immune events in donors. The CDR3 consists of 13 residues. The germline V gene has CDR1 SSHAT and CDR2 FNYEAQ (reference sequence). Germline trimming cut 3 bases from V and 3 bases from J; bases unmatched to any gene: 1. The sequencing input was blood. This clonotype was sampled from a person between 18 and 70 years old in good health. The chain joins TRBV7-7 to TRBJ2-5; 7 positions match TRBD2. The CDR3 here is CASSFAGEETQYF. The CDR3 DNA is TGTGCCAGCAGCTTCGCGGGGGAAGAGACCCAGTACTTC.